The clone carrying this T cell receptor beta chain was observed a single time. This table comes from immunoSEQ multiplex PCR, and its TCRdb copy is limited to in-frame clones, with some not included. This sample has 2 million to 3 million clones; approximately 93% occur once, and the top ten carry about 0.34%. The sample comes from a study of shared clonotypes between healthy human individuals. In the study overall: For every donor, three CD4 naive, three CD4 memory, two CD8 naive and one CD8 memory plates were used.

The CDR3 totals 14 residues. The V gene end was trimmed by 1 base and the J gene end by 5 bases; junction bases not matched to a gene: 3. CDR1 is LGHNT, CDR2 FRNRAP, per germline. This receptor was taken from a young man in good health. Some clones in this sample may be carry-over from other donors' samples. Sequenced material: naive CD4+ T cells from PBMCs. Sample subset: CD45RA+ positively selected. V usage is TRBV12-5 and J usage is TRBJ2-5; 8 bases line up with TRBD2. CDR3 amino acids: CASGLAGGPETQYF. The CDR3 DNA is TGTGCTAGTGGTTTGGCGGGAGGGCCGGAGACCCAGTACTTC.